This paragraph reports one T cell receptor beta chain. Its target is not known. CD45RO-negative cells were positively selected for CCR7, leaving out terminally differentiated effector memory CD45RA+ cells. This sample is drawn from a study of shared clonotypes between healthy human individuals. Clones were read by immunoSEQ multiplex PCR, and TCRdb kept only the in-frame ones, dropping some. There are roughly 1,800,000 clones in the sample; about 95% occur only once, and 0.9% to 1.5% lies in the top ten. CDR1 and CDR2 from the germline V gene are LNHDA and SQIVND (reference sequence). The CDR3 length is 12 residues. Study observations and caveats: Apart from blood, nothing was sampled; tissue repertoires likely differ.

The sequencing sample was made of naive CD8+ T cells sorted from blood. This clonotype was obtained from a man younger than 35 in good health. The chain combines TRBV19 with TRBJ2-6; D not certain. The chain's CDR3 is CGTGIGANVLTF. CDR3 DNA: TGTGGTACGGGCATTGGGGCCAACGTCCTGACTTTC.